These T cell receptor beta chains were read from a single sample in a study of T-cell memory formation after mild COVID-19. From the 5' RACE reads, TCRdb called clonotypes with MiXCR, one entry per CDR3 protein. The table records around 120,000 distinct CDR3 sequences, about 17% of them present only once. The sample comprised PBMCs or a T cell subset sorted from them (not recorded which). The receptor source for this set is an adult woman who had mild COVID-19 (a few samples of this study predate the infection). Cell type and time point are not known. The CDR3 runs from the conserved cysteine through the conserved F or W. D genes are given only for firm matches. Some rows mark clone size as missing; the rest say once, few, many or name a class of expanded clone.

CASSFTDGGYPGNYGYTF TGTGCCAGCAGCTTTACGGACGGAGGCTATCCGGGGAACTATGGCTACACCTTC TRBJ1-2 - TRBV7-9 -
CASSLKTTGGVYVDTQYF TGCGCCAGCAGCTTGAAAACGACAGGGGGCGTGTATGTAGATACGCAGTATTTT TRBJ2-3 TRBD1 TRBV5-1 once
CASSPNTGNSGANVLTF TGTGCCAGCAGTCCCAATACAGGTAACTCTGGGGCCAACGTCCTGACTTTC TRBJ2-6 - TRBV3-1 few
CATSDLRGVTGELFF TGTGCCACCAGTGATTTGCGAGGGGTCACCGGGGAGCTGTTTTTT TRBJ2-2 - TRBV24-1 few
CASKEAMMGWTEAFF TGTGCCAGTAAAGAGGCCATGATGGGATGGACTGAAGCTTTCTTT TRBJ1-1 - TRBV19 -
CASSSGTSGQETQYF TGTGCCAGCAGCTCGGGGACTAGCGGGCAAGAGACCCAGTACTTC TRBJ2-5 TRBD2 TRBV7-3 many
CASSARYNEQFF TGTGCCAGCAGCGCACGGTACAATGAGCAGTTCTTC TRBJ2-1 - TRBV6-5 many
CASSQDPPGTQLINEQFF TGCGCCAGCAGCCAAGATCCTCCCGGGACACAACTCATCAATGAGCAGTTCTTC TRBJ2-1 - TRBV4-3 -
CASSPRVPADTQYF TGCGCCAGCAGCCCCCGGGTCCCGGCAGATACGCAGTATTTT TRBJ2-3 - TRBV5-1 -
CASSAESGKNQPQHF TGTGCCAGCAGCGCGGAATCCGGGAAGAATCAGCCCCAGCATTTT TRBJ1-5 - TRBV9 few
CASTLTVGMNTEAFF TGTGCCAGCACGCTTACAGTCGGGATGAACACTGAAGCTTTCTTT TRBJ1-1 - TRBV27 -
CASRYNLAAGGTDEQFF TGTGCCAGCAGATACAATCTAGCGGCGGGAGGAACCGATGAGCAGTTCTTC TRBJ2-1 TRBD2 TRBV6-6 -
CASSLDSGGDTQYF TGTGCCAGCAGCTTAGATTCTGGCGGGGATACGCAGTATTTT TRBJ2-3 - TRBV7-2 -
CASSYPGVAYNEQFF TGTGCCAGCAGTTACCCGGGAGTAGCTTACAATGAGCAGTTCTTC TRBJ2-1 - TRBV12-3/TRBV12-4 -
CARSSEYEQCF TGTGCCAGAAGCTCCGAGTACGAGCAGTGCTTC TRBJ2-7 - TRBV7-9 -
CASSAGQGAEEQYF TGCGCCAGCAGCGCGGGACAGGGTGCCGAGGAGCAGTACTTC TRBJ2-7 TRBD1 TRBV5-1 -
CASSMVGQGTGEQYF TGTGCCAGTAGTATGGTGGGACAGGGAACGGGCGAGCAGTACTTC TRBJ2-7 TRBD1 TRBV19 -
CASSSLSETSTDTQYF TGTGCCAGCAGCTCCCTTAGCGAGACTAGCACAGATACGCAGTATTTT TRBJ2-3 - TRBV7-9 -
CASSLRAGNTEAFF TGTGCCAGCAGCTTGCGGGCGGGGAACACTGAAGCTTTCTTT TRBJ1-1 - TRBV3-1 -
CSARDPTGSYEQYF TGCAGTGCTAGAGATCCGACAGGGTCCTACGAGCAGTACTTC TRBJ2-7 TRBD1 TRBV20-1 few
CASSPGRNTEAFF TGTGCCAGCAGCCCTGGGAGAAACACTGAAGCTTTCTTT TRBJ1-1 - TRBV7-3 few
CSAEGPIGPFYGYTF TGCAGCGCCGAGGGACCTATTGGACCCTTTTATGGCTACACCTTC TRBJ1-2 - TRBV29-1 -
CSAREGGSSNEQFF TGCAGTGCTAGAGAGGGGGGTAGCTCCAATGAGCAGTTCTTC TRBJ2-1 - TRBV20-1 few
CASSSMGRAYNEQFF TGTGCCAGCAGCTCAATGGGACGGGCCTACAATGAGCAGTTCTTC TRBJ2-1 - TRBV7-3 few
CSARRGQQNTEAFF TGCAGTGCTAGGAGGGGACAACAGAACACTGAAGCTTTCTTT TRBJ1-1 - TRBV20-1 -
CASSQTRTDTQYF TGTGCCAGCAGCCAGACACGCACAGATACGCAGTATTTT TRBJ2-3 - TRBV7-8 few
CASSSSDRGPAETQYF - TRBJ2-5 - TRBV5-4 -
CASSQFKKGGITEAFF TGCGCCAGCAGCCAATTTAAAAAGGGTGGGATAACTGAAGCTTTCTTT TRBJ1-1 - TRBV4-1 -
CASSLTPRGPGQETQYF TGTGCCAGCAGCTTAACCCCCAGGGGGCCGGGGCAAGAGACCCAGTACTTC TRBJ2-5 TRBD1 TRBV7-9 -
CASSIVGGLQETQYF TGTGCCAGCAGTATAGTAGGGGGGCTCCAAGAGACCCAGTACTTC TRBJ2-5 - TRBV12-3/TRBV12-4 -
CASRRTRGGASTDTQYF TGTGCCAGCAGAAGGACCCGAGGAGGTGCGTCCACAGATACGCAGTATTTT TRBJ2-3 - TRBV6-6 -
CASTEGTSGARETQYF TGCGCCAGCACAGAGGGGACTAGCGGGGCCAGGGAGACCCAGTACTTC TRBJ2-5 TRBD2 TRBV5-1 -
CASSRPPTGADNEQFF TGTGCCAGCAGTCGACCCCCCACAGGGGCGGACAATGAGCAGTTCTTC TRBJ2-1 TRBD1 TRBV6-5 -
CASRPGLAGIDEQYF TGTGCCAGCAGGCCTGGACTAGCGGGAATCGACGAGCAGTACTTC TRBJ2-7 TRBD2 TRBV12-3/TRBV12-4 few
CASSHVGRNYEQYF TGTGCCAGCAGCCACGTAGGACGGAACTACGAGCAGTACTTC TRBJ2-7 - TRBV3-1 -
CASSPRRGLDPSRANVLTF TGTGCCAGCAGCCCCCGTCGGGGACTCGACCCTTCTAGGGCCAACGTCCTGACTTTC TRBJ2-6 - TRBV12-3/TRBV12-4 few
CAISFPTAYEQYF TGTGCCATCTCGTTCCCGACAGCCTACGAGCAGTACTTC TRBJ2-7 - TRBV10-3 -
CATSPKADNLADEQFF TGTGCCACCAGCCCTAAGGCGGATAACCTAGCGGATGAGCAGTTCTTC TRBJ2-1 TRBD2 TRBV15 few
CSASRGRGNTDTQYF TGCAGTGCTAGTCGAGGGAGGGGGAACACAGATACGCAGTATTTT TRBJ2-3 - TRBV20-1 -
CASSRGGFRYNEQFF TGTGCCAGCAGCCGAGGGGGCTTTAGGTACAATGAGCAGTTCTTC TRBJ2-1 TRBD1 TRBV13 -
CSAKPGTEAFF TGCAGTGCTAAACCAGGCACTGAAGCTTTCTTT TRBJ1-1 - TRBV20-1 few